The 4 T cell receptor beta chains below come from one sample, sequenced in a study of cytomegalovirus exposure and HLA in healthy donors. 13 Jbeta primers and 60 Vbeta primers were used for the PCR. TCRdb's table, derived via immunoSEQ multiplex PCR, lists solely in-frame clones and lacks some. The sample holds approximately 44,000 clones, 70% to 80% seen once. Input material: PBMCs. These receptors all come from a man aged 30 to 45 in good health and CMV-seronegative.

The genes are TRBV5-1 and TRBJ2-1; TRBD2 aligns across 14 bases. CDR3 length: 15 residues. Looked up from germline, CDR1 is SGHRS and CDR2 is YFSETQ. J lost 7 bases, V lost 4 bases, and 4 bases had no gene match. Written as DNA, the CDR3 is TGCGCCAGCAGCAAGGGGACTAGCGGGAGTAATGAGCAGTTCTTC. As protein: CASSKGTSGSNEQFF.

This chain connects TRBV7-9 to TRBJ2-1; D gene uncertain. Germline V gene sequence: CDR1 SEHNR, CDR2 FQNEAQ (reference sequence). The CDR3 totals 12 residues. The V gene lost 4 bases and the J gene lost 5 bases, with 6 bases spanning the gap. The CDR3 is CASSSSDNEQFF. CDR3 sequence (DNA): TGTGCCAGCAGCTCGTCGGACAATGAGCAGTTCTTC. Full variable domain (remainder filled in from reference TRBV7-9 and TRBJ2-1): DTGVSQNPRHKITKRGQNVTFRCDPISEHNRLYWYRQTLGQGPEFLTYFQNEAQLEKSRLLSDRFSAERPKGSFSTLEIQRTEQGDSAMYLCASSSSDNEQFFGPGTRLTVL.

The rearrangement joins TRBV11-2 to TRBJ2-5, with 7 bases that match TRBD1. CDR3 length: 14 amino acids. Trimming cost V 6 bases and J 0 bases; bases outside gene matches: 4. Germline V lookup: CDR1 SGHAT, CDR2 FQNNGV. CDR3 protein: CASSQDRNQETQYF. The CDR3 DNA follows: TGTGCCAGCAGTCAGGACAGGAACCAAGAGACCCAGTACTTC.

This clone has only one observation. This chain links TRBV7-6 with TRBJ1-1; unclear D gene. Trimming removed 1 base at V and 5 bases at J, with 8 bases between. This CDR3 contains 13 residues. The V gene's germline CDR1 is SGHVS and CDR2 FNYEAQ. The CDR3 region has the DNA TGTGCCAGCAGCTTAGAGGACTGGACTGAAGCTTTCTTT. Translation gives CASSLEDWTEAFF.